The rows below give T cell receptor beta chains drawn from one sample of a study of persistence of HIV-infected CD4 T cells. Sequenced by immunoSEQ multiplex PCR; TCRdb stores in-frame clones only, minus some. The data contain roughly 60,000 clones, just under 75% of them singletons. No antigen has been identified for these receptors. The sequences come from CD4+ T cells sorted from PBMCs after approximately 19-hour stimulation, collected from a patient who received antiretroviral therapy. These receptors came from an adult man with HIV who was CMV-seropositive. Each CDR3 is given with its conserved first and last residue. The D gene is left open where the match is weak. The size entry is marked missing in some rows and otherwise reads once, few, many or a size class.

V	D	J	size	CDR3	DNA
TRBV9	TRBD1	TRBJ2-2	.	CASSARTGANTGELFF	TGTGCCAGCAGCGCCCGGACAGGGGCGAACACCGGGGAGCTGTTTTTT
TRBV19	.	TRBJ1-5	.	CASSNSGVSNQPQHF	TGTGCCAGTTCCAATTCGGGGGTTAGCAATCAGCCCCAGCATTTT
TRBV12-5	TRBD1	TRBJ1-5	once	CASGFGQGVGQPQHF	TGTGCTAGTGGTTTTGGGCAGGGGGTTGGGCAGCCCCAGCATTTT
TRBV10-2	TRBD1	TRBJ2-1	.	CASRQGGTGYNEQFF	TGCGCCAGCAGGCAAGGGGGGACAGGGTACAATGAGCAGTTCTTC
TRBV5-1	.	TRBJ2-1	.	CASSSARANNEQFF	TGCGCCAGCAGCTCCGCCCGGGCTAACAATGAGCAGTTCTTC
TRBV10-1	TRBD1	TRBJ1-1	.	CASSTGVATEAFF	TGCGCCAGCAGTACAGGGGTGGCCACTGAAGCTTTCTTT
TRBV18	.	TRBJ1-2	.	CASSPLAVNYGYTF	TGTGCCAGCTCACCATTGGCAGTTAACTATGGCTACACCTTC
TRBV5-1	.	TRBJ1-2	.	CASSLSPGSNYGYTF	TGCGCCAGCAGCCTGAGTCCGGGATCGAACTATGGCTACACCTTC
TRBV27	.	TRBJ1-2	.	CASSYTRDTAYGYTF	TGTGCCAGCAGTTATACCCGGGACACAGCCTATGGCTACACCTTC
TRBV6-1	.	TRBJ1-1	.	CASSEFLGGRAFF	TGTGCCAGCAGTGAATTTCTGGGGGGACGGGCTTTCTTT
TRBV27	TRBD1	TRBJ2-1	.	CASSVRGQGRDEQFF	TGTGCCAGCAGTGTCCGGGGACAGGGGAGGGATGAGCAGTTCTTC
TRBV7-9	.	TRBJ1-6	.	CASSQDRDNSPLHF	TGTGCCAGCAGCCAGGACAGAGATAATTCACCCCTCCACTTT
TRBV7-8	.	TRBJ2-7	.	CASSFLQGTLGEQYF	TGTGCCAGCAGCTTTTTACAGGGTACTTTGGGTGAGCAGTACTTC
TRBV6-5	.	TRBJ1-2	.	CASSYLRREVGYGYTF	TGTGCCAGCAGTTATTTGAGGAGGGAGGTGGGCTATGGCTACACCTTC
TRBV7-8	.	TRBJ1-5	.	CASSLGTRVVGQPQHF	TGTGCCAGCAGCTTAGGAACGCGGGTAGTGGGACAGCCCCAGCATTTT
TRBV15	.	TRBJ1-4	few	CATSLLATNEKLFF	TGTGCCACCAGTTTACTTGCAACTAATGAAAAACTGTTTTTT
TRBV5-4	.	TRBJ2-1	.	CASSFGSNEQFF	TGTGCCAGCAGCTTCGGGTCTAATGAGCAGTTCTTC
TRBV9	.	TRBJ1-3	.	CASSSTGGNGNTIYF	TGTGCCAGCAGCTCCACTGGGGGTAATGGAAACACCATATATTTT
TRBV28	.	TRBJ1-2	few	CASSFRGYGYTF	TGTGCCAGCAGTTTCAGGGGATATGGCTACACCTTC
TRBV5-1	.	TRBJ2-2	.	CASSLANTRNTGELFF	TGCGCCAGCAGCTTGGCCAACACCCGAAACACCGGGGAGCTGTTTTTT
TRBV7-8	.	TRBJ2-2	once	CASRIGASGTGELFF	TGTGCCAGCAGAATCGGGGCTTCGGGGACCGGGGAGCTGTTTTTT
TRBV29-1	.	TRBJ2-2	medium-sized	CSAGTLGTGELFF	TGCAGCGCCGGGACTCTCGGGACCGGGGAGCTGTTTTTT
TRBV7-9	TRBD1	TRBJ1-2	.	CACGTGAVDGYTF	TGTGCCTGCGGCACAGGGGCGGTTGATGGCTACACCTTC
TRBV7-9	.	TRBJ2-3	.	CASSPKGPDTQYF	TGTGCCAGCAGCCCGAAGGGCCCAGATACGCAGTATTTT
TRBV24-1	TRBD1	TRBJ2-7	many	CATSGTGTGRYEQYF	TGTGCCACCAGTGGGACCGGGACAGGGCGCTACGAGCAGTACTTC
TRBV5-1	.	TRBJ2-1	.	CASSGRQTPYNEQFF	TGCGCCAGCAGCGGGAGACAGACCCCCTACAATGAGCAGTTCTTC
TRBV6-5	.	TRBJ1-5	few	CASSAGRGSNQPQHF	TGTGCCAGCAGCGCCGGGAGGGGCAGCAATCAGCCCCAGCATTTT
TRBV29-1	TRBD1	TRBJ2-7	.	CSVLTGREQYF	TGCAGCGTTTTGACAGGGCGAGAGCAGTACTTC
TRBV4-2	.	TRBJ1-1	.	CASSLGTNFMNTEAFF	TGTGCCAGCAGCCTCGGCACTAACTTCATGAACACTGAAGCTTTCTTT
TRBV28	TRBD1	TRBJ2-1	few	CASSPEGARVNNEQFF	TGTGCCAGCAGTCCAGAGGGGGCGAGGGTAAACAATGAGCAGTTCTTC
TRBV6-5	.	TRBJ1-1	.	CASKLLMNTEAFF	TGTGCCAGCAAGCTACTAATGAACACTGAAGCTTTCTTT
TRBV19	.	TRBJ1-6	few	CASSSSYNSPLHF	TGTGCCAGCTCTAGCTCCTATAATTCACCCCTCCACTTT
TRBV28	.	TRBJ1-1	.	CASSSYREGNTEAFF	TGTGCCAGCAGTTCATACAGGGAGGGGAACACTGAAGCTTTCTTT
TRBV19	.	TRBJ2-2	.	CASTTTTGSGELFF	TGTGCCAGTACCACCACGACCGGATCCGGGGAGCTGTTTTTT
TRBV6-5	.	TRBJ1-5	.	CASTPSITNQPQHF	TGTGCCAGCACCCCGTCCATTACCAATCAGCCCCAGCATTTT
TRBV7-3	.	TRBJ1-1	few	CASRLDPSDTEAFF	TGTGCCAGCAGATTAGACCCTTCGGACACTGAAGCTTTCTTT
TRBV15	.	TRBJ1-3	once	CATSRETGGSSSGNTIYF	TGTGCCACCAGCAGAGAGACTGGGGGATCAAGCTCTGGAAACACCATATATTTT
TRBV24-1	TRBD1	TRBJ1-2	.	CATSDPSGTDYGYTF	TGTGCCACCAGTGACCCCTCCGGGACAGATTATGGCTACACCTTC
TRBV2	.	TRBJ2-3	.	CASRGGQRTDTQYF	TGTGCCAGCAGGGGGGGACAGCGCACAGATACGCAGTATTTT
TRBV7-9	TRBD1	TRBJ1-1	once	CASGPYTPTGGHTEAFF	TGTGCCAGCGGACCCTATACTCCGACAGGGGGCCACACTGAAGCTTTCTTT
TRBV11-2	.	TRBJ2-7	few	CASSLEGGGTSRPYF	TGTGCCAGCAGCCTCGAGGGGGGAGGCACGAGCAGACCGTACTTC
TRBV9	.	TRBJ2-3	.	CASSLRSSSSTDTQYF	TGTGCCAGCAGCCTCCGGTCATCCTCTAGCACAGATACGCAGTATTTT
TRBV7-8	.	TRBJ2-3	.	CASSLPGPQEDTQYF	TGTGCCAGCAGCTTACCGGGGCCACAGGAGGATACGCAGTATTTT
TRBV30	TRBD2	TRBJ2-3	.	CAWSRGGGANTQYF	TGTGCCTGGAGTCGAGGCGGGGGGGCGAATACGCAGTATTTT
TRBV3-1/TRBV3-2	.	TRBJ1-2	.	CASSPSGDYGYTF	TGTGCCAGCAGCCCGTCGGGGGACTATGGCTACACCTTC
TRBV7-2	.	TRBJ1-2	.	CASSLARRGYTF	TGTGCCAGCAGCTTAGCTCGGCGGGGCTACACCTTC
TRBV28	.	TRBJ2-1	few	CASTWFNEQFF	TGTGCCAGCACTTGGTTCAATGAGCAGTTCTTC
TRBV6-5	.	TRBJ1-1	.	CASTLQEWNTEAFF	TGTGCCAGCACCTTGCAAGAATGGAACACTGAAGCTTTCTTT
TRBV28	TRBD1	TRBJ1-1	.	CASSSRGRVIVQVEAFF	TGTGCCAGCAGCTCCAGGGGGCGGGTAATAGTCCAGGTTGAAGCTTTCTTT
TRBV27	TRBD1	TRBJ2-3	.	CASRDRGKTDTQYF	TGTGCCAGCCGGGACAGGGGAAAAACAGATACGCAGTATTTT
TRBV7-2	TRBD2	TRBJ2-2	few	CASSSNSGPVTGELFF	TGTGCCAGCAGCTCGAATAGCGGGCCCGTCACCGGGGAGCTGTTTTTT
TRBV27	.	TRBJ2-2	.	CASSSLRDGELFF	TGTGCCAGCAGTTCCCTGCGGGACGGGGAGCTGTTTTTT
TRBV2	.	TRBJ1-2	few	CASHLGTDYGYTF	TGTGCCAGTCACTTAGGGACGGACTATGGCTACACCTTC
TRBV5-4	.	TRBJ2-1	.	CASSLARNEQFF	TGTGCCAGCAGCTTGGCGAGGAATGAGCAGTTCTTC
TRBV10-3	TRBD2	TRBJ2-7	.	CAIRATSGSYEQYF	TGTGCCATCAGGGCGACTAGCGGCTCCTACGAGCAGTACTTC
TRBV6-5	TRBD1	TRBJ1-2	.	CASRLGTGAYGYTF	TGTGCCAGCAGACTAGGGACAGGGGCCTATGGCTACACCTTC
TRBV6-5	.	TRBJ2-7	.	CATGRRSLSYEQYF	TGTGCCACCGGCAGAAGGTCCCTCTCCTACGAGCAGTACTTC